This T cell receptor (beta chain) comes out of a study of blood T cell repertoires in COVID-19 (dated by TCRdb to 2018 to 2020). Looking at the study overall: Samples covering the acute and convalescent phases of COVID-19 were provided by collaborators in the United States, Italy and Spain. The prospective study material was composed of cDNA or gDNA derived from T cells, B-cell-depleted T cells, or PBMCs. Subjects who had been exposed to COVID-19, were actively infected with it, or had recovered from it provided the deeply sampled blood TCRbeta repertoires that made up the dataset. The repertoires were made available in a free public database intended to serve as a resource for research on the immune response to SARS-CoV-2. The samples were drawn from the first 160 participants of the ongoing ImmuneRACE study and from 950 to 1,500 subjects provided by 6 global collaborators. A de-identified subject ID, COVID-19 status, age in years and sex were almost always included in the sample metadata. Where HLA class I and class II types were available, the types were taken from metadata supplied by the sample provider, not from assay-based typing.

Collaborating institutions collected whole blood in K2EDTA tubes following their own protocols. For TCRbeta analysis, collaborators shipped samples in one of three forms: frozen whole blood, isolated PBMCs, or DNA extracted from either of those sample types. TCRbeta CDR3 regions were amplified from genomic DNA using the immunoSEQ Assay, a bias-controlled multiplex PCR. The original methods were these. Nucleated cell counts per sample were estimated from amplification of reference gene primers within the assay. To quantify the absolute abundance of each unique TCRbeta CDR3 rearrangement, sequence reads were collapsed and filtered. Productive Simpson clonality was computed per sample as the square root of Simpson's diversity index over productive rearrangements. The immuneACCESS repertoire file appears here via TCRdb, limited to in-frame rearrangements. These files lack a portion of the clones; in checked studies, under half of the deficit traces to unresolved V genes, and the cause of the others is not known. The D gene and trimming were derived from the DNA, and the V and J assignments and clone size from that table. The table for this sample lists roughly 140,000 clones; about 85% of them were counted only once. The ten largest clones capture about 4.1% of the sample.

Points the paper makes about the study in general: The amount of clinical and demographic metadata varied by source and participant and was provided uncurated.

Trimming costs V 2 bases and J 1 base, and their ends lie 4 bases apart. Including cysteine and phenylalanine, the CDR3 has 13 amino acids. The retained sequence is limited to the CDR3, 39 bases, with the frame set at the first base. CDR1 and CDR2 (LGHNT, FRNRAP) derive from the germline V gene. As regards this clone: The clone's antigen remains unknown. Per-nucleotide qualities are absent, and no much larger clonotype sits a single base away.

Sequenced sample: peripheral blood. The chain was built from TRBV12-5 and TRBJ2-3, with the D gene call left open. The sequence came from a woman aged 55-69 years with active or convalescent COVID-19. The CDR3 region reads CASGLLRTDTQYF. The DNA reads TGTGCTAGTGGTTTGCTACGCACAGATACGCAGTATTTT.